What follows is one T cell receptor beta chain and its context. Which antigen it targets is not known. No qualities accompany the bases; no much larger clone lies one base away. These data belong to a study of blood T cell repertoires in COVID-19 (dated by TCRdb to about 2020). Study-wide context: Collaborator samples came from the United States, Italy and Spain and covered acute and convalescent phases of COVID-19. The prospective study material was composed of cDNA or gDNA derived from T cells, B-cell-depleted T cells, or PBMCs. Subjects who had been exposed to COVID-19, were actively infected with it, or had recovered from it provided the deeply sampled blood TCRbeta repertoires that made up the dataset. The repertoires were made available in a free public database intended to serve as a resource for research on the immune response to SARS-CoV-2. Samples came from the ongoing ImmuneRACE study (first 160 participants) plus 1,254 subjects from 6 global collaborators. Sample metadata almost always included a de-identified subject ID, COVID-19 status, age in years and sex. Where HLA class I and class II types were available, the types were taken from metadata supplied by the sample provider, not from assay-based typing.

The CDR3 covers 14 residues, taking in both the cysteine and the phenylalanine. Kept here is only the CDR3 DNA, which spans 42 bases and is read in frame from base 1. The germline ends are 9 bases apart after V is trimmed by 5 bases and J by 1 base. From a lookup of the germline V gene (reference sequence), CDR1 and CDR2 are SEHNR and FQNEAQ. Broader findings and caveats from the paper: How much clinical and demographic metadata was included differed by source and by participant, and the metadata was provided uncurated.

TCRbeta CDR3 regions were amplified from genomic DNA using the immunoSEQ Assay, a bias-controlled multiplex PCR. The study's processing was this. The number of nucleated cells in each sample was estimated by amplification of reference gene primers within the assay. Sequence reads were collapsed and filtered to measure the absolute abundance of every unique TCRbeta CDR3 rearrangement. For each sample, productive Simpson clonality was calculated by taking the square root of Simpson's diversity index across productive rearrangements. TCRdb holds this immuneACCESS table with in-frame rearrangements only. Some clones are missing; in checked studies, unresolved V genes explain under half, and the rest has no known cause. Clonal size and the V and J genes are those of that table, whereas D and trimming came from the DNA. The table for this sample lists 150,000 to 200,000 clones; about four fifths of them were counted only once. Roughly 9.6% of the sample is held by the ten biggest clonotypes.

In the prospective study, participants were 18 to 89 years old, resided in about 25 geographic areas of the United States, and were enrolled through a virtual design. To assign participants to cohorts, the prospective study relied on clinical history that participants themselves reported in a screening survey and a study questionnaire. Recovered participants in ImmuneRACE Cohort 3 were defined as having two consecutive negative NP/OP PCR tests, clearance from a healthcare professional, or resolution of symptoms. In the prospective study, mobile phlebotomists collected whole blood, serum and a nasopharyngeal or oropharyngeal swab from each participant. Over a roughly 2-month period, participants in the prospective study had the option of providing additional blood draws and questionnaires. Prospective study blood samples were shipped either frozen or at room temperature before DNA extraction.

The TCR originated in a man aged 45-60 years who had recovered from COVID-19. The sequence is built from TRBV7-9 and TRBJ1-3, and possibly TRBD1, on 5 matching bases. The sample taken for sequencing was PBMCs or T cells enriched from blood (not recorded which). The CDR3 region: CASSAGFSGNTIYF. The DNA reads as follows: TGTGCCAGCAGCGCAGGGTTTTCTGGAAACACCATATATTTT. The reference TRBV7-9 and TRBJ1-3 proteins fill in what lies around the CDR3, so the full variable domain reads DTGVSQNPRHKITKRGQNVTFRCDPISEHNRLYWYRQTLGQGPEFLTYFQNEAQLEKSRLLSDRFSAERPKGSFSTLEIQRTEQGDSAMYLCASSAGFSGNTIYFGEGSWLTVV.